Included here is one T cell receptor (beta chain) sequence, with context. The antigen is undetermined. These data come from a study of T cells after yellow fever vaccination. Study-level information: Fractions of low cell number were prepared using SMART-Seq v4 Ultra Low Input. Study-level findings and limits: The presence of abundant clonotypes contaminating from the bulk population was possible in FACS-sorted repertoires.

This CDR3 comprises 13 residues. Germline-derived CDR1 and CDR2 are MNHEY and SMNVEV (reference sequence). Trimming took off 6 bases at V and 0 bases at J, with 7 bases between the two ends. TCRdb itself ran the 5' RACE reads through MiXCR, one entry per CDR3 protein. This sample carries 180,000 or so distinct CDR3 sequences, approximately 10% of them seen once, and the ten largest clones take 36%. The clonotype comes from a man aged 18 to 30 who received the YFV17D yellow fever vaccine. Sequencing used CD8+ T cells sorted from PBMCs, obtained 15 days after the yellow fever booster vaccination. The chain links TRBV27 to TRBJ2-3; possibly TRBD2 for D (6 bases). CDR3 loop: CASRRDSTDTQYF. CDR3 bases: TGTGCCAGCAGGCGGGACAGCACAGATACGCAGTATTTT.